The TCR beta chain under discussion was sequenced for a study of glioma-infiltrating T cells after dendritic cell vaccination. Points from the study as a whole: Higher TCR clonality did not directly relate to longer survival. Few patients contributed both blood and tumor specimens.

Assay: immunoSEQ multiplex PCR; the TCRdb copy retains only in-frame clones and omits some. Seen here are about 50,000 clones, 70% to 90% observed once, and the top ten hold around 5%. Details on this clone: Its antigen is undetermined.

The CDR3 length is 15 residues. The V gene lost 4 bases and the J gene lost 0 bases, with 11 bases spanning the gap. Germline CDR1 and CDR2: MGHRA and YSYEKL. The time point denotes: after dendritic cell vaccination, including at tumor progression/relapse. PBMC were collected before vaccination, two weeks after the third vaccination, and at progression. The receptor was isolated from a human donor with glioblastoma. This rearrangement joins TRBV4-1 to TRBJ2-3, with a tentative D call TRBD1 (6 bases). The specimen comprised blood, sampled after dendritic cell vaccination. The CDR3 sequence is CASSLKTGSTDTQYF. In nucleotides, the CDR3 is TGCGCCAGCAGCCTGAAGACAGGTAGCACAGATACGCAGTATTTT.